The 20 T cell receptor beta chains in this list originate from one sample, sequenced in a study of T cell responses to AZD1222 COVID-19 vaccine. Produced via immunoSEQ multiplex PCR; TCRdb's table is partial and in-frame only. The sample records about 150,000 clones, 85% to 95% being singletons. Sequences were derived from peripheral blood, sampled 28 days after the second AZD1222 dose. The receptors come from an adult who received the AZD1222 COVID-19 vaccine.

The chain carries TRBV2 and TRBJ2-5, with a tentative D call TRBD1 (6 bases). The CDR3 sequence is 13 residues long. Germline V gene sequence: CDR1 SNHLY, CDR2 FYNNEI. Between the trimmed V and J ends, which lost 6 bases and 5 bases, there was a span of 13 bases. The CDR3 protein is CASREGVAETQYF. CDR3 nucleotide sequence: TGTGCCAGCAGAGAGGGGGTTGCGGAGACCCAGTACTTC.

The chain joins TRBV29-1 to TRBJ1-1; tentatively, D is TRBD1 (6 bases). Germline values: CDR1 SQVTM, CDR2 ANQGSEA. The V end lost 7 bases, the J end lost 11 bases, and 17 bases lay between the germline ends. The length of the CDR3 is 11 residues. The CDR3 region has the DNA TGCAGCGGGGGGGACGGGGGCCTGGCTTTCTTT. Protein sequence: CSGGDGGLAFF.

This rearrangement joins TRBV4-3 to TRBJ1-1, with 7 bases aligning to TRBD1. Germline V gene sequence: CDR1 LGHNA, CDR2 YSLEER. The CDR3 has 14 residues. With 3 bases clipped from V and 5 bases from J, the junction kept 6 bases outside the gene matches. In DNA, the CDR3 is TGCGCCAGCAGCCAGGGACAGATGTTGACTGAAGCTTTCTTT. It specifies CASSQGQMLTEAFF.

This clone came up once. The rearrangement links TRBV6-5 to TRBJ2-7, with D tentatively TRBD2 (7 bases). Trimming removed 9 bases at V and 7 bases at J, with 19 bases between. Germline V gene data show CDR1 as MNHEY and CDR2 as SVGAGI. The CDR3 contains 13 residues. The chain's CDR3 is CASNPGGAGEQYF. The CDR3 DNA follows: TGTGCCAGTAATCCGGGGGGCGCGGGAGAGCAGTACTTC.

The CDR3 loop reads CASSLGGTGGRETQYF. The CDR3 nucleotides are TGCGCCAGCAGCTTGGGTGGGACAGGGGGCCGAGAGACCCAGTACTTC. V gene TRBV5-1 combines with J gene TRBJ2-5; 12 bases map to TRBD1. The CDR3 has 16 residues. J was trimmed by 4 bases and V by 0 bases; bases with no gene match: 4. CDR1 is SGHRS and CDR2 is YFSETQ in the germline V gene.

The rearrangement uses TRBV2 and TRBJ1-6; TRBD1 agrees at 11 bases. CDR1 SNHLY and CDR2 FYNNEI come from the germline V gene. The CDR3 has 15 residues. The V and J ends lost 5 bases and 7 bases, in that order; junction bases with no gene match: 4. The CDR3 bases are TGTGCCAGCAGTCCCGGGACAGGGGGGAATTCACCCCTCCACTTT. Amino acid sequence: CASSPGTGGNSPLHF.

V usage is TRBV9 and J usage is TRBJ2-1; D is tentatively TRBD1 or TRBD2 (5 bases each). Germline assignment: CDR1 SGDLS and CDR2 YYNGEE. The CDR3 spans 15 residues. The V and J ends lost 0 bases and 6 bases respectively, with 13 bases between them. CDR3 nucleotide sequence: TGTGCCAGCAGCGTAGGGGGGAACACTGGCAATGAGCAGTTCTTC. As protein: CASSVGGNTGNEQFF.

This clone was observed a single time. The rearrangement joins TRBV30 to TRBJ1-2, with TRBD1 matching over 7 bases. The V and J ends lost 5 bases and 2 bases, in that order; junction bases with no gene match: 5. The CDR3 consists of 13 residues. CDR1 is GTSNPN, CDR2 SVGIG, per germline (reference sequence). The CDR3 protein is CAWSGQLNYGYTF. The CDR3, as DNA: TGTGCCTGGTCGGGACAGCTAAACTATGGCTACACCTTC.

V gene TRBV7-8 combines with J gene TRBJ2-7, with D possibly matching TRBD2 (5 bases). Trimming stripped 5 bases from V and 5 bases from J, with 13 bases between. The CDR3 sequence is 13 residues long. Germline CDR1 SGHVS, CDR2 FQNEAQ. CDR3 nucleotide sequence: TGTGCCAGCAGCCGGGATTGGGTGGACGAGCAGTACTTC. It translates to CASSRDWVDEQYF.

The genes are TRBV7-9 and TRBJ2-3, with D hard to call. CDR1 is SEHNR and CDR2 is FQNEAQ in the germline V gene (reference sequence). The V gene lost 5 bases and the J gene lost 3 bases, with 6 bases spanning the gap. This CDR3 comprises 12 residues. The CDR3 DNA is TGTGCCAGCAGCGCCTGGACAGATACGCAGTATTTT. It translates to CASSAWTDTQYF. Full variable domain (rest looked up from reference TRBV7-9 and TRBJ2-3): DTGVSQNPRHKITKRGQNVTFRCDPISEHNRLYWYRQTLGQGPEFLTYFQNEAQLEKSRLLSDRFSAERPKGSFSTLEIQRTEQGDSAMYLCASSAWTDTQYFGPGTRLTVL.

CDR3 DNA: TGTGCCATCAGAGCTAGCGGGGCGGGGGTTACAGATACGCAGTATTTT. It translates to CAIRASGAGVTDTQYF. This chain connects TRBV10-3 to TRBJ2-3; 9 bases line up with TRBD2. The germline gives CDR1 ENHRY, CDR2 SYGVKD. J lost 3 bases, V lost 6 bases, and 10 bases had no gene match. The CDR3 consists of 16 residues.

This chain links TRBV11-2 with TRBJ2-5; D may be TRBD1 (6 bases). The CDR3 runs 12 residues. Germline V lookup: CDR1 SGHAT, CDR2 FQNNGV. V gave up 5 bases and J gave up 4 bases, with 8 bases separating them. CDR3 sequence (DNA): TGTGCCAGCAGCACCAGGGGAGAGACCCAGTACTTC. It yields the protein CASSTRGETQYF.

The rearrangement uses TRBV19 and TRBJ2-5; 7 bases agree with TRBD1. The CDR3 has 13 amino acids. Germline values: CDR1 LNHDA, CDR2 SQIVND (reference sequence). V dropped 3 bases and J dropped 5; count of bases not matched to a gene: 3. DNA of the CDR3: TGTGCCAGTAGTATCGGCAGGGGGGAGACCCAGTACTTC. It encodes CASSIGRGETQYF.

The chain carries TRBV24-1 and TRBJ1-4; D not resolved. CDR3 length equals 12 residues. CDR1 and CDR2 (germline): KGHDR, SFDVKD. Trimming shortened V by 8 bases and J by 5 bases, and 8 bases separated the two germline ends. CDR3 bases: TGTGCCACCAAAGGAGAGAATGAAAAACTGTTTTTT. As protein: CATKGENEKLFF.

The chain couples TRBV5-1 to TRBJ1-1; 10 bases fit TRBD1. The V gene end was trimmed by 4 bases and the J gene end by 0 bases; junction bases not matched to a gene: 6. Looked up from germline, CDR1 is SGHRS and CDR2 is YFSETQ. The CDR3 contains 16 residues. Here the CDR3 DNA reads TGCGCCAGCAGCATGGGGACAGGGGCTATGAACACTGAAGCTTTCTTT. This translates into CASSMGTGAMNTEAFF.

The rearrangement joins TRBV6-6 to TRBJ1-3, with D tentatively TRBD1 (5 bases). Germline-derived CDR1 and CDR2 are MNHNY and SVGAGI (reference sequence). The V end lost 0 bases, the J end lost 0 bases, and 6 bases lay between the germline ends. The CDR3 contains 15 residues. The CDR3 nucleotides read TGTGCCAGCAGTTACTCGACAGACTCTGGAAACACCATATATTTT. Its translation: CASSYSTDSGNTIYF.

The DNA of the CDR3 is TGTGCCAGCAGCATACCGGGACAAAATCAGCCCCAGCATTTT. Its translation: CASSIPGQNQPQHF. The chain uses TRBV5-8 and TRBJ1-5, with D possibly matching TRBD1 (6 bases). V lost 4 bases and J lost 4, with 12 bases in between. The length of the CDR3 is 14 residues. Germline V lookup: CDR1 SGHTS, CDR2 YDEGEE.

The CDR3 sequence: CASSLMETALFF. The CDR3 nucleotides are TGTGCCAGCAGCTTAATGGAGACAGCCCTGTTTTTT. This chain links TRBV7-9 with TRBJ1-4; a possible D gene is TRBD1 (5 bases). CDR3 size: 12 residues. Between the trimmed V and J ends, which lost 2 bases and 14 bases, there was a span of 12 bases. CDR1 and CDR2 (germline): SEHNR, FQNEAQ (reference sequence).

This clone was seen only once. The junction departs from germline at one end; a sequencing error may be responsible. The chain recombines TRBV19 with TRBJ1-2; D is unresolved. The length of the CDR3 is 11 residues. CDR1 and CDR2 (germline): LNHDA, SQIVND (reference sequence). Here the CDR3 DNA reads TGTGCCAGTAGTATGAACGGGGATTCCAACTTC. Amino acids: CASSMNGDSNF. Looking up the rest from reference TRBV19 and TRBJ1-2 gives the full variable domain: DGGITQSPKYLFRKEGQNVTLSCEQNLNHDAMYWYRQDPGQGLRLIYYSQIVNDFQKGDIAEGYSVSREKKESFPLTVTSAQKNPTAFYLCASSMNGDSNFGSGTRLTVV.

This rearrangement joins TRBV7-6 to TRBJ1-1; D might be TRBD1 (6 bases). V lost 2 bases and J lost 5, with 15 bases in between. CDR1 and CDR2 from the germline V gene are SGHVS and FNYEAQ. CDR3 size: 15 residues. The CDR3 coding sequence is TGTGCCAGCAGCTTAACACTACAGGGCGGGACTGAAGCTTTCTTT. This encodes CASSLTLQGGTEAFF.